These T cell receptor beta chains were read from a single sample in a study of T cells after yellow fever vaccination. TCRdb re-analysed the 5' RACE reads in MiXCR, keeping a single row per CDR3 protein. This sample has hundreds of thousands of distinct CDR3 sequences, with about 14% found just once. The material sequenced was PBMCs, taken on the day of the yellow fever booster vaccination. Receptors were obtained from a man aged 25 to 40 who received the YFV17D yellow fever vaccine. CDR3s include the opening cysteine and the closing phenylalanine or tryptophan. D genes are given only for firm matches. A clone size is listed for some rows: how often the clone was seen (once, few, many), or a class if it is expanded.

CDR3nt: TGTGCCAGCAGCTACCGCCCGGTTAGCACAGATACGCAGTATTTT
CDR3aa: CASSYRPVSTDTQYF
abundance: NA
d_gene: NA
j_gene: TRBJ2-3
v_gene: TRBV7-2

CDR3nt: TGTGCCAGTGCGGCGGGAGGGACGTACAATGAGCAGTTCTTC
CDR3aa: CASAAGGTYNEQFF
abundance: few
d_gene: TRBD2
j_gene: TRBJ2-1
v_gene: TRBV19

CDR3nt: TGTGCCAGTAGTAGAACGGCATCCGGGATTACGTATACGCAGTATTTT
CDR3aa: CASSRTASGITYTQYF
abundance: few
d_gene: NA
j_gene: TRBJ2-3
v_gene: TRBV19

CDR3nt: TGTGCCAGCAGTTTCTCAGGACGGAGATACCATGAGCAGTTCTTC
CDR3aa: CASSFSGRRYHEQFF
abundance: few
d_gene: NA
j_gene: TRBJ2-1
v_gene: TRBV12-3/TRBV12-4

CDR3nt: TGCGCCAGCAGTGACCCAGGCTATACAGCAGGGAAGGTTCAGCCCCAGCATTTT
CDR3aa: CASSDPGYTAGKVQPQHF
abundance: NA
d_gene: NA
j_gene: TRBJ1-5
v_gene: TRBV10-2

CDR3nt: TGTGCCAGCAGCTTAACGGGGAGTTGGAATGGCTACACCTTC
CDR3aa: CASSLTGSWNGYTF
abundance: few
d_gene: NA
j_gene: TRBJ1-2
v_gene: TRBV7-3

CDR3nt: TGTGCCAGCAGTTACGGGATTGGGGGACAGGGATTCTACGAGCAGTACTTC
CDR3aa: CASSYGIGGQGFYEQYF
abundance: NA
d_gene: TRBD1
j_gene: TRBJ2-7
v_gene: TRBV6-5

CDR3nt: TGTGCCAGCATAGGGCGGGAGTTTGGGAATGAGCAGTTCTTC
CDR3aa: CASIGREFGNEQFF
abundance: few
d_gene: TRBD2
j_gene: TRBJ2-1
v_gene: TRBV11-1

CDR3nt: TGCGCCAGCAGCCCGAGTCGGGGGGTAGCGGGGGTGGATGATGAGCAGTTCTTC
CDR3aa: CASSPSRGVAGVDDEQFF
abundance: NA
d_gene: TRBD2
j_gene: TRBJ2-1
v_gene: TRBV4-3

CDR3nt: TGTGCCACCAGCAGAGAGCAGGGCTATGAGCAGTTCTTC
CDR3aa: CATSREQGYEQFF
abundance: NA
d_gene: NA
j_gene: TRBJ2-1
v_gene: TRBV15

CDR3nt: TGCGCCAGCAGCTTGACACAGGGTGTCACCGGGGAGCTGTTTTTT
CDR3aa: CASSLTQGVTGELFF
abundance: NA
d_gene: NA
j_gene: TRBJ2-2
v_gene: TRBV5-1

CDR3nt: TGTGCCAGCAGCCAAACTAGCGGAGCCTACAATGAGCAGTTCTTC
CDR3aa: CASSQTSGAYNEQFF
abundance: few
d_gene: TRBD2
j_gene: TRBJ2-1
v_gene: TRBV14

CDR3nt: TGTGCCAGCAGCGATAGCGGGAGGGCCCTAGATACGCAGTATTTT
CDR3aa: CASSDSGRALDTQYF
abundance: few
d_gene: TRBD2
j_gene: TRBJ2-3
v_gene: TRBV9

CDR3nt: TGTGCCAGCAGTGCCCCGGGACACCCGGGCTCTGGGGCCAACGTCCTGACTTTC
CDR3aa: CASSAPGHPGSGANVLTF
abundance: NA
d_gene: NA
j_gene: TRBJ2-6
v_gene: TRBV25-1

CDR3nt: TGTGCCACCAGTGATCCTGTAGAGACCCAGTACTTC
CDR3aa: CATSDPVETQYF
abundance: few
d_gene: NA
j_gene: TRBJ2-5
v_gene: TRBV24-1

CDR3nt: TGTGCCAGCTCACCATCCATTGGGTTGCACTACGAGCAGTACTTC
CDR3aa: CASSPSIGLHYEQYF
abundance: few
d_gene: NA
j_gene: TRBJ2-7
v_gene: TRBV18

CDR3nt: TGCGCCAGCAGCCAAGAAGATCTGAGCTCCTACAATGAGCAGTTCTTC
CDR3aa: CASSQEDLSSYNEQFF
abundance: NA
d_gene: NA
j_gene: TRBJ2-1
v_gene: TRBV4-3

CDR3nt: TGCAGTGCTAGAGATCCGGGACAGGGAAACTACAATGAGCAGTTCTTC
CDR3aa: CSARDPGQGNYNEQFF
abundance: few
d_gene: TRBD1
j_gene: TRBJ2-1
v_gene: TRBV20-1

CDR3nt: TGTGCCAGCAGCTTAGCTGGGACGGAACCCTACGAGCAGTACTTC
CDR3aa: CASSLAGTEPYEQYF
abundance: few
d_gene: NA
j_gene: TRBJ2-7
v_gene: TRBV7-2

CDR3nt: TGTGCCAGCTCACCAATGGGGCAGGGTTTCTACACCTTC
CDR3aa: CASSPMGQGFYTF
abundance: many
d_gene: NA
j_gene: TRBJ1-2
v_gene: TRBV18

CDR3nt: TGTGCCAGCAGTGAACAGGGGTCCTACAATGAGCAGTTCTTC
CDR3aa: CASSEQGSYNEQFF
abundance: few
d_gene: NA
j_gene: TRBJ2-1
v_gene: TRBV25-1

CDR3nt: TGCAGCGTGGAGGTCTTTAACTATGGCTACACCTTC
CDR3aa: CSVEVFNYGYTF
abundance: once
d_gene: NA
j_gene: TRBJ1-2
v_gene: TRBV29-1

CDR3nt: TGTGCCAGCAGCTTAACGGAGAGAGGGGGCTACGAGCAGTACTTC
CDR3aa: CASSLTERGGYEQYF
abundance: NA
d_gene: NA
j_gene: TRBJ2-7
v_gene: TRBV11-2

CDR3nt: TGTGCCAGCAGCAAAGCCCGACCGTCGACCGCAACCTACGAGCAGTACTTC
CDR3aa: CASSKARPSTATYEQYF
abundance: few
d_gene: NA
j_gene: TRBJ2-7
v_gene: TRBV21-1

CDR3nt: TGTGCCAGCAGTTTATGGGAATTGGGACAGGGTGGCGGCTACACCTTC
CDR3aa: CASSLWELGQGGGYTF
abundance: few
d_gene: TRBD1
j_gene: TRBJ1-2
v_gene: TRBV28

CDR3nt: TGCAGTGCTAGAGATTGGGACAGGGGGCACAATGAGCAGTTCTTC
CDR3aa: CSARDWDRGHNEQFF
abundance: NA
d_gene: TRBD1
j_gene: TRBJ2-1
v_gene: TRBV20-1

CDR3nt: TGTGCCAGCAGCTTAGCACGGCGGGAGTACGAGCAGTACTTC
CDR3aa: CASSLARREYEQYF
abundance: NA
d_gene: TRBD2
j_gene: TRBJ2-7
v_gene: TRBV7-2

CDR3nt: TGTGCCAGCAGCCCCTTAAGTAGCGGGGGGGTTACGCAGTATTTT
CDR3aa: CASSPLSSGGVTQYF
abundance: NA
d_gene: TRBD2
j_gene: TRBJ2-3
v_gene: TRBV9

CDR3nt: TGTGCCAGCAGCTTAGGTTGGGCGGTCTACGAGCAGTACTTC
CDR3aa: CASSLGWAVYEQYF
abundance: NA
d_gene: NA
j_gene: TRBJ2-7
v_gene: TRBV7-2

CDR3nt: TGCAGTGCTCCCCCCCGGACCTCAACTAGCGAGCAGTACTTC
CDR3aa: CSAPPRTSTSEQYF
abundance: NA
d_gene: NA
j_gene: TRBJ2-7
v_gene: TRBV20-1

CDR3nt: TGTGCCAGCAGCTCTATCAACAATGAGCAGTTCTTC
CDR3aa: CASSSINNEQFF
abundance: many
d_gene: NA
j_gene: TRBJ2-1
v_gene: TRBV3-1

CDR3nt: TGTGCCAGCAGCTTATCAATCAGTATAGGGGTCAATGAGCAGTTCTTC
CDR3aa: CASSLSISIGVNEQFF
abundance: few
d_gene: NA
j_gene: TRBJ2-1
v_gene: TRBV7-9

CDR3nt: TGTGCCAGCAGCTTAAACTTGAAGAGCTCCTACGAGCAGTACTTC
CDR3aa: CASSLNLKSSYEQYF
abundance: few
d_gene: NA
j_gene: TRBJ2-7
v_gene: TRBV7-2

CDR3nt: TGTGCCAGTAGTATGCAGGGGGCTAGCGGGGGAAATGAGCAGTTCTTC
CDR3aa: CASSMQGASGGNEQFF
abundance: many
d_gene: TRBD2
j_gene: TRBJ2-1
v_gene: TRBV19

CDR3nt: TGCGCCAGTGGCTTGAGGGAGCCCCAAGAGACCCAGTACTTC
CDR3aa: CASGLREPQETQYF
abundance: NA
d_gene: NA
j_gene: TRBJ2-5
v_gene: TRBV5-1

CDR3nt: TGCAGCGTCGCGATTCGACAGACGAACACCGGGGAGCTGTTTTTT
CDR3aa: CSVAIRQTNTGELFF
abundance: few
d_gene: NA
j_gene: TRBJ2-2
v_gene: TRBV29-1

CDR3nt: TGTGCCAGCAGTCCCGACAGCTATGGCTACACCTTC
CDR3aa: CASSPDSYGYTF
abundance: many
d_gene: NA
j_gene: TRBJ1-2
v_gene: TRBV12-3/TRBV12-4